This entry features one T cell receptor (beta chain) sequence. The germline V gene has CDR1 SGHRS and CDR2 YFSETQ. V was shortened by 4 bases and J by 3 bases, with 11 bases between the two germline ends. CDR3 length: 14 amino acids. Measured with immunoSEQ multiplex PCR; TCRdb has only the in-frame clones, and not every one. Of roughly 260,000 clones listed, about 89% are singletons. Participants were aged 18 to 89 years, lived in under 30 US areas, and enrolled virtually. Participant-given clinical history determined each cohort assignment. The record originates from a study of blood T cell repertoires in COVID-19.

The sequence came from a human donor in a cohort exposed to, infected with or recovered from COVID-19 (not recorded which). The donor label of this sample is uncertain. The sequencing sample was made of PBMCs or T cells enriched from blood (not recorded which). The chain couples TRBV5-1 to TRBJ1-5; perhaps TRBD1 as D (6 bases). The CDR3 region is CASSQDSTNQPQHF. The CDR3 region has the DNA TGCGCCAGCAGCCAGGACAGTACCAATCAGCCCCAGCATTTT. The variable domain in full, with the rest retrieved from reference TRBV5-1 and TRBJ1-5, is KAGVTQTPRYLIKTRGQQVTLSCSPISGHRSVSWYQQTPGQGLQFLFEYFSETQRNKGNFPGRFSGRQFSNSRSEMNVSTLELGDSALYLCASSQDSTNQPQHFGDGTRLSIL.